Listed here are 32 T cell receptor beta chains from one sample, sequenced in a study of blood T cell repertoires in COVID-19. Assay: immunoSEQ multiplex PCR; the TCRdb copy retains only in-frame clones and omits some. This sample has some 340,000 clones, with 87% found just once. Sequencing was done on a sample of PBMCs or T cells enriched from blood (not recorded which). These receptors all stem from a woman aged 25-40 years who had recovered from COVID-19.

Here the CDR3 reads CASSLLRGGGSYGYTF. CDR3 in DNA: TGCGCCAGCAGCTTGTTGAGGGGAGGCGGATCATATGGCTACACCTTC. The chain is built from TRBV5-1 and TRBJ1-2; D is perhaps TRBD1 (5 bases). The CDR3 has 16 residues. V gave up 1 base and J gave up 5 bases, with 18 bases separating them. Germline CDR1 and CDR2: SGHRS and YFSETQ.

The chain is built from TRBV28 and TRBJ2-3; 9 nucleotides align to TRBD2. CDR3 length: 14 amino acids. V was clipped by 5 bases and J by 4 bases; unmatched bases: 4. Germline V lookup: CDR1 MDHEN, CDR2 SYDVKM. Here the CDR3 DNA reads TGTGCCAGCAGTGGGACTAGCCCCCCAGATACGCAGTATTTT. It is translated as CASSGTSPPDTQYF.

This clone has only one observation. The sample carries other DNA sequences with the same CDR3. The rearrangement uses TRBV5-1 and TRBJ2-5, with D maybe TRBD1 (6 bases). With 0 bases removed from V and 5 bases from J, the gap between germline ends came to 11 bases. In germline, CDR1 is SGHRS, CDR2 YFSETQ. The CDR3 is 14 residues long. This chain's CDR3 is CASSLAGQGETQYF. CDR3 DNA: TGCGCCAGCAGCTTGGCTGGCCAGGGGGAGACCCAGTACTTC.

This chain uses TRBV6-5 with TRBJ1-2; 7 bases match TRBD1. The CDR3 sequence is 13 residues long. V lost 5 bases, J lost 8 bases, and 8 bases stayed unmatched. The germline V gene has CDR1 MNHEY and CDR2 SVGAGI. The chain's CDR3 is CASSKRDRSGYTF. As DNA, the CDR3 is TGTGCCAGCAGTAAACGGGACAGATCCGGCTACACCTTC.

In this sample, this clone turned up once. V usage is TRBV2 and J usage is TRBJ2-7, with D perhaps TRBD1 (6 bases). This CDR3 comprises 11 residues. Germline values: CDR1 SNHLY, CDR2 FYNNEI. The V gene lost 4 bases and the J gene lost 7 bases, with 8 bases spanning the gap. The CDR3 loop is CASSGGTEQYF. The CDR3 DNA is TGTGCCAGCAGTGGGGGGACAGAGCAGTACTTC.

This chain uses TRBV18 with TRBJ1-1; the match to TRBD1 covers 11 bases. V lost 0 bases and J lost 4; bases outside the gene matches: 1. The CDR3 has 15 amino acids. The V gene's germline CDR1 is KGHSH and CDR2 LQKENI. The DNA for the CDR3 is TGTGCCAGCTCACCACCGGGACAGGGGGGCACTGAAGCTTTCTTT. Translation: CASSPPGQGGTEAFF.

The rearrangement links TRBV25-1 to TRBJ2-2, with a weak D call TRBD2 (6 bases). The V gene's germline CDR1 is MGHDK and CDR2 SYGVNS. Trimming stripped 2 bases from V and 7 bases from J, with 17 bases between. CDR3 size: 16 residues. CDR3 sequence (DNA): TGTGCCAGCAGTGAAAGAGGCGGGGCCCTCGGCGGGGAGCTGTTTTTT. Its translation is CASSERGGALGGELFF.

This clone was detected a few times. The genes are TRBV4-1 and TRBJ1-5; weak D call: TRBD1 (5 bases). The germline V gene has CDR1 MGHRA and CDR2 YSYEKL. V lost 0 bases to trimming and J lost 7 bases, with 19 bases between them. This CDR3 has 17 amino acids. For the CDR3, the DNA is TGCGCCAGCAGCCAAGATTCTGGGGGGGTAGGGGACCAGCCCCAGCATTTT. This translates into CASSQDSGGVGDQPQHF.

This sequence joins TRBV30 and TRBJ2-1; TRBD2 agrees at 11 bases. The CDR3 consists of 21 residues. From germline, CDR1 is GTSNPN and CDR2 SVGIG (reference sequence). J gave up 0 bases and V 0 bases, and 16 bases lay outside the gene matches. The CDR3, as DNA: TGTGCCTGGAGTGTACTGGGGTCTAGCGGGGGGCGTGGAGTCTCCTACAATGAGCAGTTCTTC. This translates into CAWSVLGSSGGRGVSYNEQFF. Full variable domain (missing parts from reference TRBV30 and TRBJ2-1): SQTIHQWPATLVQPVGSPLSLECTVEGTSNPNLYWYRQAAGRGLQLLFYSVGIGQISSEVPQNLSASRPQDRQFILSSKKLLLSDSGFYLCAWSVLGSSGGRGVSYNEQFFGPGTRLTVL.

V usage is TRBV29-1 and J usage is TRBJ2-5, with D perhaps TRBD2 (6 bases). The germline V gene has CDR1 SQVTM and CDR2 ANQGSEA. Trimming pared 1 base from V and 5 bases from J, leaving 11 bases between. The CDR3 is 13 amino acids. CDR3: CSVEAVGGETQYF. The CDR3 nucleotides read TGCAGCGTTGAAGCGGTTGGAGGGGAGACCCAGTACTTC.

The V and J genes are TRBV7-6 and TRBJ2-3, with D tentatively TRBD1 (5 bases). Deletions cut 5 bases from V and 2 bases from J, with 14 bases between. There are 15 residues in the CDR3. Germline CDR1 is SGHVS and CDR2 is FNYEAQ. CDR3 residues: CASSPFLGVTDTQYF. DNA for the CDR3: TGTGCCAGCAGCCCCTTCCTAGGGGTCACAGATACGCAGTATTTT.

The chain combines TRBV5-1 with TRBJ2-3; 7 bases are a match to TRBD2. The CDR3 runs 14 residues. The V segment lost 4 bases and the J segment 2 bases; nucleotides outside the gene matches: 4. Germline CDR1 SGHRS, CDR2 YFSETQ. The DNA for the CDR3 is TGCGCCAGCAGCCGGGGGGACCCCACAGATACGCAGTATTTT. Its protein product is CASSRGDPTDTQYF.

The gene calls are TRBV5-1 and TRBJ1-2, with 10 bases matching TRBD1. CDR3 length: 14 amino acids. Per the germline V gene, CDR1 is SGHRS and CDR2 is YFSETQ. The trim removed 3 bases at V and 4 bases at J, leaving 3 bases unmatched. The CDR3 DNA reads as TGCGCCAGCAGCTGGGGGACAGGGGCCTATGGCTACACCTTC. It is translated as CASSWGTGAYGYTF.

The chain recombines TRBV5-4 with TRBJ1-4, with D perhaps matching TRBD1 (6 bases). CDR3 length equals 13 residues. V was pared by 10 bases and J by 4 bases, with 14 bases between. Per germline, CDR1 SGHNT and CDR2 YYREEE (reference sequence). Here the CDR3 DNA reads TGTGCCGGATCAGGGGTGGATAATGAAAAACTGTTTTTT. Translating it yields CAGSGVDNEKLFF.

This sequence joins TRBV12-2 and TRBJ1-2; the D call of TRBD1 is as the table states it, not checked on the DNA. TRBV12-2 counts as a pseudogene. The CDR3 contains 13 residues. The DNA of the CDR3 is TGTGCAAGTCGCCCCGGGACAGGGGGCGGCTACACCTTC. It yields the protein CASRPGTGGGYTF.

This rearrangement joins TRBV28 to TRBJ1-1; D is unresolved. The V end lost 7 bases, the J end lost 3 bases, and 12 bases lay between the germline ends. CDR1 and CDR2 (germline): MDHEN, SYDVKM. The CDR3 has 13 residues. CDR3 coding DNA: TGTGCCAGCAACACAAGACTAGACACTGAAGCTTTCTTT. Amino acid sequence: CASNTRLDTEAFF.

The chain's CDR3 is CASTLARNTEAFF. Here the CDR3 DNA reads TGTGCCAGCACCCTTGCGAGGAACACTGAAGCTTTCTTT. J is TRBJ1-1 and V is TRBV6-5; no clear D. The V end was cut by 7 bases, the J end by 1 base, with 10 bases between. CDR1 and CDR2 (germline): MNHEY, SVGAGI. This CDR3 comprises 13 residues.

The gene calls are TRBV24-1 and TRBJ1-1; D is undetermined. Trimming stripped 3 bases from V and 6 bases from J, with 10 bases between. The length of the CDR3 is 13 residues. Germline lookup yields CDR1 KGHDR and CDR2 SFDVKD. CDR3 residues: CATSDGSRAEAFF. Written as DNA, the CDR3 is TGTGCCACCAGTGATGGTTCGAGGGCTGAAGCTTTCTTT.

This chain uses TRBV19 with TRBJ1-1; D is ambiguous. Germline V CDR1 and CDR2: LNHDA, SQIVND (reference sequence). With 1 base removed from V and 0 bases from J, the gap between germline ends came to 15 bases. The CDR3 has 17 residues. The CDR3 DNA follows: TGTGCCAGTAGTATAGGCGGCGTCTTTACCATGAACACTGAAGCTTTCTTT. Its translation: CASSIGGVFTMNTEAFF. The full variable domain, rest sourced from reference TRBV19 and TRBJ1-1, is DGGITQSPKYLFRKEGQNVTLSCEQNLNHDAMYWYRQDPGQGLRLIYYSQIVNDFQKGDIAEGYSVSREKKESFPLTVTSAQKNPTAFYLCASSIGGVFTMNTEAFFGQGTRLTVV.

The V gene is TRBV2, the J gene TRBJ1-3, with D tentatively TRBD1 (5 bases). The CDR3 extends over 15 amino acids. The V and J ends lost 6 bases and 4 bases respectively, with 16 bases between them. Germline V gene data show CDR1 as SNHLY and CDR2 as FYNNEI. The DNA of the CDR3 is TGTGCCAGCAGGACCCCAGGGCGATGGGGAAACACCATATATTTT. Its protein product is CASRTPGRWGNTIYF.

The rearrangement uses TRBV5-1 and TRBJ2-7; 10 nucleotides agree with TRBD2. After removal of 2 bases from V and 1 base from J, the junction contained 9 bases not matched to a gene. The CDR3 runs 17 residues. From germline, CDR1 is SGHRS and CDR2 YFSETQ. CDR3 amino acids: CASSFGLAGVLSYEQYF. The CDR3, as DNA: TGCGCCAGCAGCTTTGGGCTAGCGGGGGTTCTATCCTACGAGCAGTACTTC.

This clone was seen a few times. The rearrangement joins TRBV4-1 to TRBJ2-7; 7 bases agree with TRBD1. The J segment lost 5 bases and the V segment lost 1 base, leaving 17 bases of the junction unmatched. The CDR3 is 18 amino acids. CDR1 is MGHRA and CDR2 is YSYEKL in the germline V gene. The CDR3 here is CASSQVYLQGQKFDEQYF. The CDR3 DNA follows: TGCGCCAGCAGCCAAGTGTACCTACAGGGGCAAAAATTCGACGAGCAGTACTTC.

The V and J genes are TRBV28 and TRBJ2-7; D is unresolved. Germline V lookup: CDR1 MDHEN, CDR2 SYDVKM. The CDR3 has 14 amino acids. V lost 4 bases and J lost 5, with 15 bases in between. For the CDR3, the DNA is TGTGCCAGCAGTTCAAAGACACTGACCCACGAGCAGTACTTC. It specifies CASSSKTLTHEQYF.

A few counts support this clone. CDR3: CASSGKSGVGGNQPQHF. DNA of the CDR3: TGTGCCAGCAGTGGTAAAAGCGGGGTAGGCGGCAATCAGCCCCAGCATTTT. The chain is built from TRBV27 and TRBJ1-5, with no clear D. The ends were cut back, 5 bases at V and 2 bases at J, with 19 bases in the middle. From germline, CDR1 is MNHEY and CDR2 SMNVEV (reference sequence). This CDR3 is 17 amino acids long.

V and J are TRBV12-1 and TRBJ2-3; no check of the table's D call, TRBD1, against the DNA was made. TRBV12-1 is marked as a pseudogene. The CDR3 loop spans 13 amino acids. The CDR3 nucleotides are TGTGCCAGCAGTCGACAGCTTTCAGATACGCAGTATTTT. Translation: CASSRQLSDTQYF.

This chain connects TRBV18 to TRBJ2-2; 9 bases line up with TRBD2. V was clipped by 2 bases and J by 5 bases; unmatched bases: 6. Germline V gives CDR1 KGHSH, CDR2 LQKENI. This CDR3 is 16 amino acids long. The CDR3 DNA sequence: TGTGCCAGCTCACCAAGTAGCGGGGGACGGACCGGGGAGCTGTTTTTT. Amino acid sequence: CASSPSSGGRTGELFF.

The chain uses TRBV5-6 and TRBJ1-1, with a possible D match to TRBD1 (5 bases). V lost 2 bases to trimming and J lost 1 base, with 12 bases between them. The CDR3 is 15 amino acids. Per the germline V gene, CDR1 is SGHDT and CDR2 is YYEEEE. CDR3 DNA: TGTGCCAGCAGCTTTGGGGACTTATCGAACACTGAAGCTTTCTTT. Protein product: CASSFGDLSNTEAFF.

In its sample, this clone was seen once. Its ends do not fully match the called genes, so a read error is possible. The chain combines TRBV6-4 with TRBJ1-1; TRBD1 is a possible D gene (6 bases). This CDR3 comprises 12 residues. Germline V gives CDR1 MRHNA, CDR2 SNTAGT. CDR3 nucleotide sequence: TGTGCCAGCAGTGACGGGGACACGGAAGCTTTCTTT. Residues: CASSDGDTEAFF.

V is TRBV12-3 or TRBV12-4 and J is TRBJ1-2; D might be TRBD1 (6 bases). V lost 2 bases, J lost 6 bases, and 10 bases lay in between. CDR3 size: 13 residues. The CDR3 nucleotides read TGTGCCAGCAGTTTAAACAGGGATCATGGCTACACCTTC. Encoded protein: CASSLNRDHGYTF.

This sequence joins TRBV6-4 and TRBJ2-1; the D gene is possibly TRBD2 (6 bases). The CDR3 covers 18 residues. V was cut by 7 bases and J by 3 bases, with 25 bases left in between. Per germline, CDR1 MRHNA and CDR2 SNTAGT. DNA of the CDR3: TGTGCCAGCACTACGGCTGTTGGAGGGGCTCCTCTCTACAATGAGCAGTTCTTC. Translation gives CASTTAVGGAPLYNEQFF.

The CDR3, as DNA: TGTGCCAGCAGCCCCCGGGGAGCGGCTAAGAATGAGCAGTTCTTC. Protein: CASSPRGAAKNEQFF. The rearrangement joins TRBV3-1 (or the pseudogene TRBV3-2) to TRBJ2-1; weak D call: TRBD2 (5 bases). CDR1 LGHDT and CDR2 YNNKEL come from the germline V gene (reference sequence). V lost 4 bases and J lost 7, with 17 bases in between. This CDR3 is 15 amino acids long.

CDR3 residues: CASTWSATGAQYF. The DNA for the CDR3 is TGTGCCAGCACTTGGAGCGCCACGGGAGCCCAGTACTTC. V and J are TRBV3-1 (or the pseudogene TRBV3-2) and TRBJ2-5; tentative D call: TRBD2 (6 bases). CDR3 length: 13 amino acids. The germline V gene has CDR1 LGHDT and CDR2 YNNKEL (reference sequence). V gave up 7 bases and J gave up 9 bases, with 18 bases separating them.